These 10 T cell receptor beta chains came from one sample sequenced in a study of beta chain features in type 1 diabetes listed by TCRdb under 2018. Library preparation employed the immunoSEQ multiplex PCR assay. The entire isolated RNA was reverse transcribed using the High Capacity cDNA Reverse Transcription Kit, and thus expressed TCRB transcripts were sequenced. The clones in this table, taken by TCRdb from immuneACCESS, are in-frame only. Not every clone is retained; where verified, under half of the shortfall comes from an unresolved V gene, and the cause of the rest is unknown. Present in this sample are about 240,000 clones, 25% to 30% of which were seen just once. Of the sample, approximately 4% falls within the top ten clones. Sequencing was performed on central memory CD4+ T cells from blood. The receptors were sampled from a man aged 25 to 40 in good health.

This clone came up a few times. V gene TRBV7-6 combines with J gene TRBJ1-1; D uncertain. V was trimmed by 2 bases and J by 3 bases, leaving 7 bases between them. The CDR3 loop spans 13 amino acids. The germline CDR1 and CDR2 sequences are SGHVS and FNYEAQ. CDR3 bases: TGTGCCAGCAGCTTAAGTGCAGACACTGAAGCTTTCTTT. Translated: CASSLSADTEAFF.

To note about this clone: Within the sample, other DNA sequences also encode this same CDR3. The chain joins TRBV7-8 to TRBJ2-7, with a possible D match to TRBD1 (6 bases). V gave up 1 base and J gave up 4 bases, with 8 bases separating them. From germline, CDR1 is SGHVS and CDR2 FQNEAQ. The CDR3 totals 13 residues. As DNA, the CDR3 is TGTGCCAGCAGCTTAGGAGGGGGATACGAGCAGTACTTC. This translates into CASSLGGGYEQYF. The variable domain in full, completed from reference TRBV7-8 and TRBJ2-7, reads GAGVSQSPRYKVAKRGQDVALRCDPISGHVSLFWYQQALGQGPEFLTYFQNEAQLDKSGLPSDRFFAERPEGSVSTLKIQRTQQEDSAVYLCASSLGGGYEQYFGPGTRLTVT.

The chain has TRBV30 and TRBJ1-6, with D possibly being TRBD1 (6 bases). V dropped 4 bases and J dropped 0 bases, with 13 bases sitting between them. The CDR3 sequence is 16 residues long. The V gene's germline CDR1 is GTSNPN and CDR2 SVGIG (reference sequence). The CDR3 sequence: CAWNLGGSSYNSPLHF. CDR3 DNA: TGTGCCTGGAATTTAGGGGGGAGCTCCTATAATTCACCCCTCCACTTT.

Only a few counts were recorded for this clone. J is TRBJ2-5 and V is TRBV5-1; TRBD1 aligns across 10 bases. The germline V gene encodes CDR1 SGHRS and CDR2 YFSETQ. V lost 5 bases to trimming and J lost 4 bases; unmatched junction nucleotides: 5. The CDR3 totals 14 residues. The CDR3 is CASRPGTGAETQYF. The CDR3 nucleotides read TGCGCCAGCAGGCCCGGGACAGGGGCAGAGACCCAGTACTTC.

The V and J genes are TRBV7-9 and TRBJ2-1, with a tentative D call TRBD1 (6 bases). Germline CDR1 reads SEHNR; CDR2 reads FQNEAQ (reference sequence). Deletions cut 8 bases from V and 6 bases from J, with 26 bases between. The CDR3 contains 17 residues. CDR3 bases: TGTGCCAGCCTCCATAGGCCGGGCACTGGCAGGGGCAATGAGCAGTTCTTC. Translation: CASLHRPGTGRGNEQFF.

This clone was counted many times. This may stem from a read error, because a much larger clone lies one nucleotide away. The chain joins TRBV29-1 to TRBJ2-5; D tentatively reads TRBD1 or TRBD2 (5 bases each). The CDR3 contains 15 residues. V was trimmed by 4 bases and J by 1 base, leaving 16 bases between them. Germline V gene lookup returns CDR1 SQVTM and CDR2 ANQGSEA. The DNA for the CDR3 is TGCAGCGTTGGCCGGGACCCTTCCCCCCAAGAGACCCAGTACTTC. Translating it yields CSVGRDPSPQETQYF. The full variable domain, completed using reference TRBV29-1 and TRBJ2-5, is SAVISQKPSRDICQRGTSLTIQCQVDSQVTMMFWYRQQPGQSLTLIATANQGSEATYESGFVIDKFPISRPNLTFSTLTVSNMSPEDSSIYLCSVGRDPSPQETQYFGPGTRLLVL.

This clone was found a few times. The J gene is TRBJ2-5, the V gene TRBV5-1; TRBD1 agrees at 9 bases. V was clipped by 4 bases and J by 5 bases; unmatched bases: 9. This CDR3 comprises 15 residues. Germline V gene lookup returns CDR1 SGHRS and CDR2 YFSETQ. The DNA for the CDR3 is TGCGCCAGCAGCGTCTCCGGGACAGGGAGGGAGACCCAGTACTTC. Translating it yields CASSVSGTGRETQYF.

The table lists this clone with a few counts. The chain is built from TRBV28 and TRBJ2-1; no reliable D call. CDR1 MDHEN and CDR2 SYDVKM come from the germline V gene. V was shortened by 2 bases and J by 10 bases, with 3 bases between the two germline ends. This CDR3 comprises 10 residues. CDR3 sequence (DNA): TGTGCCAGCAGTTTAGGCGAGCAGTTCTTC. Its translation: CASSLGEQFF.

The V call is TRBV6-1, the J call TRBJ2-3, with D tentatively TRBD1 or TRBD2 (5 bases each). This CDR3 comprises 16 residues. Germline assignment: CDR1 MNHNS and CDR2 SASEGT. V lost 2 bases and J lost 0, with 12 bases in between. The CDR3 nucleotides read TGTGCCAGCAGTGAAAAGCCAGGGAGTAGCACAGATACGCAGTATTTT. Protein sequence: CASSEKPGSSTDTQYF.

The V and J genes are TRBV19 and TRBJ2-1; D remains ambiguous. Germline V gives CDR1 LNHDA, CDR2 SQIVND (reference sequence). CDR3 length: 16 amino acids. Trimming stripped 3 bases from V and 0 bases from J, with 12 bases between. The CDR3 nucleotides read TGTGCCAGTAGTATTCAGGCGTGGAACTCCTACAATGAGCAGTTCTTC. Translating it yields CASSIQAWNSYNEQFF.